Each of the 26 T cell receptor beta chains below was sequenced from the same sample in a study of blood T cell repertoires in COVID-19. Only in-frame clones appear in the TCRdb table, and some are missing; sequencing was by immunoSEQ multiplex PCR. The data contain 85,000 to 120,000 clones, 75% to 90% of them seen just once; the ten biggest clones take up 4% to 5.5%. Input material: peripheral blood. All receptors derive from a human donor in a cohort sampled during active COVID-19.

The rearrangement uses TRBV2 and TRBJ2-1; 10 bases match TRBD2. The length of the CDR3 is 15 residues. J was trimmed by 8 bases and V by 2 bases; bases with no gene match: 6. In germline, CDR1 is SNHLY, CDR2 FYNNEI. CDR3 DNA sequence: TGTGCCAGCAGTGAAAGCGGGGGGGCCATAGATGAGCAGTTCTTC. Translation: CASSESGGAIDEQFF.

This clone was detected a few times. V gene TRBV7-9 combines with J gene TRBJ1-1; a weak D match, TRBD1 (6 bases). CDR3 size: 14 residues. The V gene's germline CDR1 is SEHNR and CDR2 FQNEAQ (reference sequence). V was trimmed by 2 bases and J by 1 base, leaving 8 bases between them. CDR3 sequence reads: CASSLRTANTEAFF. The CDR3 region has the DNA TGTGCCAGCAGCTTAAGGACAGCGAACACTGAAGCTTTCTTT.

This chain links TRBV18 with TRBJ2-3, with D maybe TRBD2 (5 bases). Per germline, CDR1 KGHSH and CDR2 LQKENI. With 3 bases removed from V and 2 bases from J, the gap between germline ends came to 15 bases. The CDR3 spans 16 residues. The CDR3 spells CASSPYPPGNTDTQYF. The CDR3 DNA sequence: TGTGCCAGCTCACCCTACCCCCCCGGGAACACAGATACGCAGTATTTT.

V is TRBV28 and J is TRBJ1-2, with a weak D call TRBD1 (5 bases). The CDR3 has 15 residues. V was shortened by 2 bases and J by 6 bases, with 16 bases between the two germline ends. CDR1 MDHEN and CDR2 SYDVKM come from the germline V gene. DNA of the CDR3: TGTGCCAGCAGTTTAGGGTCGTGGAGGGGTCATGGCTACACCTTC. It translates to CASSLGSWRGHGYTF.

This clone was picked up a small number of times. The J gene is TRBJ2-7, the V gene TRBV5-1; 9 bases agree with TRBD1. CDR3 length: 15 amino acids. V was clipped by 1 base and J by 2 bases; unmatched bases: 4. The V gene's germline CDR1 is SGHRS and CDR2 YFSETQ. The CDR3 DNA reads as TGCGCCAGCAGCTTGTCGGACAGGGGTCCCTACGAGCAGTACTTC. Translation: CASSLSDRGPYEQYF.

This rearrangement joins TRBV4-3 to TRBJ2-5, with TRBD2 identical over 12 bases. The junction had 6 bases not matched to a gene; V was cut back by 0 bases and J by 1 base. The CDR3 runs to 18 residues. The germline CDR1 and CDR2 sequences are LGHNA and YSLEER. The CDR3 loop is CASSQDPPLAGGQETQYF. CDR3 coding DNA: TGCGCCAGCAGCCAAGATCCCCCACTAGCGGGGGGCCAAGAGACCCAGTACTTC.

This chain connects TRBV7-3 to TRBJ1-2; D might be TRBD1 (6 bases). Trimming took 3 bases from V and 7 from J, leaving 18 bases between them. The length of the CDR3 is 15 residues. Germline CDR1 and CDR2: SGHTA and FQGTGA. CDR3 nucleotide sequence: TGTGCCAGCAGCTTTGGGGAGCCCACAGGGTCTGGCTACACCTTC. Protein product: CASSFGEPTGSGYTF.

V is TRBV2 and J is TRBJ2-5; 8 bases line up with TRBD2. This CDR3 region has 15 residues. The V segment lost 1 base and the J segment 4 bases; nucleotides outside the gene matches: 5. CDR1 is SNHLY and CDR2 is FYNNEI in the germline V gene. The CDR3 nucleotides are TGTGCCAGCAGTGAAGGACGGGGGGGAGGAGAGACCCAGTACTTC. Its protein is CASSEGRGGGETQYF. Variable domain in full (rest from reference TRBV2 and TRBJ2-5): EPEVTQTPSHQVTQMGQEVILRCVPISNHLYFYWYRQILGQKVEFLVSFYNNEISEKSEIFDDQFSVERPDGSNFTLKIRSTKLEDSAMYFCASSEGRGGGETQYFGPGTRLLVL.

This chain links TRBV7-9 with TRBJ2-5; TRBD1 matches 12 bases. Per germline, CDR1 SEHNR and CDR2 FQNEAQ (reference sequence). V lost 3 bases to trimming and J lost 5 bases; unmatched junction nucleotides: 7. The CDR3 is made up of 16 amino acids. CDR3 amino acids: CASSFGDRGHGETQYF. In nucleotides, the CDR3 is TGTGCCAGCAGCTTTGGGGACAGGGGGCATGGGGAGACCCAGTACTTC.

The rearrangement joins TRBV14 to TRBJ2-3; a possible D gene is TRBD1 (6 bases). V lost 2 bases, J lost 11 bases, and 14 bases lay in between. Germline assignment: CDR1 SGHDN and CDR2 FVKESK. The CDR3 is 13 residues long. DNA for the CDR3: TGTGCCAGCAGCCAAATGGACAGTTTGAGGCAGTATTTT. Protein sequence: CASSQMDSLRQYF. The variable domain in full, with the rest retrieved from reference TRBV14 and TRBJ2-3, is EAGVTQFPSHSVIEKGQTVTLRCDPISGHDNLYWYRRVMGKEIKFLLHFVKESKQDESGMPNNRFLAERTGGTYSTLKVQPAELEDSGVYFCASSQMDSLRQYFGPGTRLTVL.

The chain couples TRBV7-9 to TRBJ1-2; D might be TRBD1 (5 bases). The length of the CDR3 is 16 residues. V dropped 5 bases and J dropped 0 bases, with 16 bases sitting between them. CDR1 and CDR2 (germline): SEHNR, FQNEAQ (reference sequence). CDR3 sequence: CASSPQGTSANYGYTF. The CDR3 region has the DNA TGTGCCAGCAGCCCTCAGGGCACCTCAGCTAACTATGGCTACACCTTC.

CDR3 region: CASSSDGTVLPFTYEQYF. CDR3 DNA: TGTGCCAGCAGCTCCGACGGGACTGTACTCCCATTCACCTACGAGCAGTACTTC. The rearrangement uses TRBV7-2 and TRBJ2-7; possibly TRBD2 for D (6 bases). With 4 bases removed from V and 2 bases from J, the gap between germline ends came to 24 bases. The CDR3 totals 18 residues. Germline-derived CDR1 and CDR2 are SGHTA and FQGNSA.

This sequence joins TRBV9 and TRBJ1-2, with 9 bases fitting TRBD1. Germline CDR1 and CDR2: SGDLS and YYNGEE. J gave up 0 bases and V 5 bases, and 2 bases lay outside the gene matches. CDR3 length equals 14 residues. The CDR3, as DNA: TGTGCCAGCAGAACAGGGGGCTCTAACTATGGCTACACCTTC. It yields the protein CASRTGGSNYGYTF.

This sequence joins TRBV5-1 and TRBJ2-3; D uncertain. Trimming removed 0 bases at V and 5 bases at J, with 10 bases between. CDR3 length: 14 residues. Per the germline V gene, CDR1 is SGHRS and CDR2 is YFSETQ. CDR3 DNA sequence: TGCGCCAGCAGCTTGGGTGATAGCCTAGATACGCAGTATTTT. Amino acids: CASSLGDSLDTQYF. Variable domain in full (rest from reference TRBV5-1 and TRBJ2-3): KAGVTQTPRYLIKTRGQQVTLSCSPISGHRSVSWYQQTPGQGLQFLFEYFSETQRNKGNFPGRFSGRQFSNSRSEMNVSTLELGDSALYLCASSLGDSLDTQYFGPGTRLTVL.

The chain is built from TRBV18 and TRBJ1-6; no reliable D call. There are 15 residues in the CDR3. Germline assignment: CDR1 KGHSH and CDR2 LQKENI. Trimming left V 5 bases short and J 7 bases short, with 15 bases between. The CDR3 DNA is TGTGCCAGCTCAGCCGACTCTGTCGGGAATTCACCCCTCCACTTT. It yields the protein CASSADSVGNSPLHF.

This clone was detected once. This chain connects TRBV7-2 to TRBJ1-4; D is unclear. CDR1 and CDR2 (germline): SGHTA, FQGNSA. Trimming stripped 4 bases from V and 7 bases from J, with 16 bases between. The CDR3 covers 15 residues. CDR3 sequence reads: CASSSSVSAVEKLFF. In nucleotides, the CDR3 is TGTGCCAGCAGCTCGTCGGTCAGCGCGGTTGAAAAACTGTTTTTT.

This clone has only one observation. The V call is TRBV7-2, the J call TRBJ2-1, with TRBD2 matching over 7 bases. Trimming cost V 4 bases and J 4 bases; bases outside gene matches: 4. The CDR3 runs to 14 residues. Per the germline V gene, CDR1 is SGHTA and CDR2 is FQGNSA. The CDR3 DNA reads TGTGCCAGCAGCTACCTAGCGGTTTACAATGAGCAGTTCTTC. Translated, it gives CASSYLAVYNEQFF.

The CDR3 nucleotides are TGTGCCATCAGTGAGCGACAGGGGGCTCTGGGTTCTCGTGGGATGAACACTGAAGCTTTCTTT. Translating it yields CAISERQGALGSRGMNTEAFF. V and J are TRBV10-3 and TRBJ1-1; TRBD1 matches 10 bases. CDR1 and CDR2 from the germline V gene are ENHRY and SYGVKD. V was pared by 2 bases and J by 0 bases, with 18 bases of the junction left unmatched. There are 21 residues in the CDR3.

The J gene is TRBJ2-3, the V gene TRBV27; D possibly corresponds to TRBD2 (6 bases). Germline V gene sequence: CDR1 MNHEY, CDR2 SMNVEV (reference sequence). Between the trimmed V and J ends, which lost 3 bases and 0 bases, there was a span of 7 bases. The CDR3 covers 14 residues. Here the CDR3 DNA reads TGTGCCAGCAGTTTCGGGGGAAGCACAGATACGCAGTATTTT. Its protein is CASSFGGSTDTQYF.

The chain uses TRBV4-3 and TRBJ1-2; 7 bases are a match to TRBD1. The J segment lost 8 bases and the V segment lost 0 bases, leaving 12 bases of the junction unmatched. From germline, CDR1 is LGHNA and CDR2 YSLEER. The CDR3 loop spans 16 amino acids. In DNA form, the CDR3 reads TGCGCCAGCAGCCAAGATCGTTGGCAGGGGGTAAAGGGCTACACCTTC. Amino acid sequence: CASSQDRWQGVKGYTF.

The chain is built from TRBV4-2 and TRBJ2-5; the match to TRBD1 covers 9 bases. Germline trimming cut 4 bases from V and 3 bases from J; bases unmatched to any gene: 6. Germline CDR1 reads LGHNA; CDR2 reads YNFKEQ. This CDR3 region has 15 residues. This CDR3 reads CASSLRDREEETQYF. Here the CDR3 DNA reads TGTGCCAGCAGCCTCCGGGACAGGGAGGAAGAGACCCAGTACTTC.

The chain recombines TRBV6-1 with TRBJ1-5; D call uncertain. Trimming stripped 3 bases from V and 0 bases from J, with 3 bases between. CDR3 size: 13 residues. The germline gives CDR1 MNHNS, CDR2 SASEGT. The CDR3 coding sequence is TGTGCCAGCAGTGATATTAGCAATCAGCCCCAGCATTTT. Translation: CASSDISNQPQHF.

V is TRBV7-2 and J is TRBJ2-3; 8 bases agree with TRBD2. Germline V gene data show CDR1 as SGHTA and CDR2 as FQGNSA. The CDR3 has 16 residues. Trimming at V came to 7 bases and at J to 2 bases, leaving 11 bases not matched to a gene. The CDR3 here is CASTTGVRGATDTQYF. As DNA, the CDR3 is TGTGCCAGCACAACGGGGGTGCGGGGGGCCACAGATACGCAGTATTTT.

This clone was counted between two and nine times. V and J are TRBV4-2 and TRBJ2-7, with D tentatively TRBD1 (7 bases). The CDR3 covers 15 residues. The ends were cut back, 4 bases at V and 3 bases at J, with 16 bases in the middle. Germline CDR1 and CDR2: LGHNA and YNFKEQ. The CDR3 spells CASSPRGAGFYEQYF. The CDR3 coding sequence is TGTGCCAGCAGCCCCAGGGGGGCGGGGTTCTACGAGCAGTACTTC.

The rearrangement joins TRBV10-3 to TRBJ1-6; possibly TRBD1 for D (6 bases). Germline CDR1 reads ENHRY; CDR2 reads SYGVKD. With 8 bases removed from V and 0 bases from J, the gap between germline ends came to 20 bases. The CDR3 runs to 18 residues. The CDR3, as DNA: TGTGCCATCTCGCAGGGGTTCGGCCCGAGCTCCTATAATTCACCCCTCCACTTT. It codes for CAISQGFGPSSYNSPLHF.

The chain carries TRBV11-2 and TRBJ1-1; TRBD1 agrees at 7 bases. This CDR3 has 16 residues. V was pared by 5 bases and J by 0 bases, with 9 bases of the junction left unmatched. Germline CDR1 is SGHAT and CDR2 is FQNNGV. CDR3 sequence: CASSSLQGPMNTEAFF. Here the CDR3 DNA reads TGTGCCAGCAGCAGCTTACAGGGGCCCATGAACACTGAAGCTTTCTTT. The whole variable domain, remainder taken from reference TRBV11-2 and TRBJ1-1, is EAGVAQSPRYKIIEKRQSVAFWCNPISGHATLYWYQQILGQGPKLLIQFQNNGVVDDSQLPKDRFSAERLKGVDSTLKIQPAKLEDSAVYLCASSSLQGPMNTEAFFGQGTRLTVV.